Listed here are 32 T cell receptor beta chains from one sample, sequenced in a study of early T cells in non-severe SARS-CoV-2 infection (dated by TCRdb to the early 2020s). Library preparation was by 5' RACE. TCRdb names NextSeq 500 as the instrument used. The raw public reads went through TCRdb reprocessing: fastp at Q25, MiXCR clone calling, in-frame beta chains kept. Entries that share a CDR3 protein sequence are merged under the most common genes and DNA. Present in this sample are roughly 76,000 distinct CDR3 sequences, about 12% of which were seen just once. The top ten clones comprise approximately 4% of the sample. The material sequenced was whole blood. The receptors derive from an adult who was a healthcare worker with PCR-confirmed SARS-CoV-2 infection or an uninfected control (not recorded which).

The chain combines TRBV7-9 with TRBJ2-7; no reliable D call. Trimming stripped 5 bases from V and 3 bases from J, with 8 bases between. CDR1 and CDR2 (germline): SEHNR, FQNEAQ (reference sequence). The CDR3 is made up of 12 amino acids. This chain's CDR3 is CASSVTRYEQYF. In DNA, the CDR3 is TGTGCCAGCAGCGTAACCCGCTACGAGCAGTACTTC.

This clonotype was recorded a few times. DNA of the CDR3: TGCGCCAGCAGCTTGGGACGTTCTGAGGAGACCCAGTACTTC. Its protein is CASSLGRSEETQYF. J is TRBJ2-5 and V is TRBV5-1; D uncertain. Trimming shortened V by 0 bases and J by 5 bases, and 11 bases separated the two germline ends. The CDR3 length is 14 residues. The germline CDR1 and CDR2 sequences are SGHRS and YFSETQ.

This clonotype was detected ten times or more. The J gene is TRBJ2-3, the V gene TRBV29-1, with 9 bases lining up with TRBD2. The CDR3 length is 14 residues. CDR1 and CDR2 (germline): SQVTM, ANQGSEA. The V gene end was trimmed by 6 bases and the J gene end by 1 base; junction bases not matched to a gene: 5. CDR3 nucleotide sequence: TGCAGCGTCGAGGGCGGGAGGGGCACAGATACGCAGTATTTT. Protein sequence: CSVEGGRGTDTQYF.

This chain links TRBV6-1 with TRBJ2-2; D tentatively reads TRBD1 or TRBD2 (5 bases each). This CDR3 is built from 13 residues. Germline lookup yields CDR1 MNHNS and CDR2 SASEGT. Trimming left V 7 bases short and J 4 bases short, with 10 bases between. DNA for the CDR3: TGTGCCAGCACCCCGGGGACCACCGGGGAGCTGTTTTTT. Its translation is CASTPGTTGELFF.

Ten or more counts support this clonotype. The chain employs TRBV5-1 and TRBJ1-5; TRBD1 is a possible D gene (5 bases). The CDR3 is 14 amino acids. V was clipped by 4 bases and J by 4 bases, with 12 bases between them. Germline V gene lookup returns CDR1 SGHRS and CDR2 YFSETQ. The CDR3 protein is CASSPGHGNQPQHF. For the CDR3, the DNA is TGCGCCAGCAGCCCCGGACACGGTAATCAGCCCCAGCATTTT. The full variable domain, rest sourced from reference TRBV5-1 and TRBJ1-5, is KAGVTQTPRYLIKTRGQQVTLSCSPISGHRSVSWYQQTPGQGLQFLFEYFSETQRNKGNFPGRFSGRQFSNSRSEMNVSTLELGDSALYLCASSPGHGNQPQHFGDGTRLSIL.

J is TRBJ2-5 and V is TRBV12-3 or TRBV12-4; D call uncertain. V was shortened by 2 bases and J by 6 bases, with 4 bases between the two germline ends. The CDR3 is 11 amino acids. The CDR3 sequence: CASSLKKTQYF. The CDR3 region has the DNA TGTGCCAGCAGTTTAAAGAAGACCCAGTACTTC.

This clonotype was seen a few times. The genes are TRBV2 and TRBJ1-1, with 7 bases identical to TRBD1. The V and J ends lost 6 bases and 1 base, in that order; junction bases with no gene match: 8. Germline V lookup: CDR1 SNHLY, CDR2 FYNNEI. This CDR3 spans 15 amino acids. The CDR3: CASSLPGQQNTEAFF. The CDR3 nucleotides read TGTGCCAGCAGCCTTCCGGGACAGCAGAACACTGAAGCTTTCTTT.

J is TRBJ2-1 and V is TRBV24-1, with TRBD1 as a possible D gene (6 bases). V lost 5 bases to trimming and J lost 4 bases, with 14 bases between them. This CDR3 spans 15 amino acids. Germline loops: CDR1 KGHDR, CDR2 SFDVKD. Here the CDR3 DNA reads TGTGCCACCAGTGCCCGACAGGTTTCTTACAATGAGCAGTTCTTC. The encoded protein is CATSARQVSYNEQFF.

The chain has TRBV27 and TRBJ2-7, with D perhaps TRBD1 (6 bases). Per germline, CDR1 MNHEY and CDR2 SMNVEV (reference sequence). This CDR3 has 12 amino acids. Trimming took off 5 bases at V and 5 bases at J, with 10 bases between the two ends. DNA for the CDR3: TGTGCCAGCAGTCACCAGGGGAACGAGCAGTACTTC. This codes for CASSHQGNEQYF.

This clonotype was observed a handful of times. The chain couples TRBV28 to TRBJ1-2; D remains ambiguous. The length of the CDR3 is 19 residues. Germline V gene sequence: CDR1 MDHEN, CDR2 SYDVKM. Trimming removed 1 base from V and 0 bases from J, with 21 bases in between. DNA of the CDR3: TGTGCCAGCAGTTTATCCACTTCCTACGGGAGCCGTTCTAACTATGGCTACACCTTC. This translates into CASSLSTSYGSRSNYGYTF.

In regard to this clonotype: With a much larger clone just one base away, this may be a read error. The gene calls are TRBV7-9 and TRBJ2-5, with D possibly matching TRBD2 (6 bases). The CDR3 sequence is 13 residues long. Germline V lookup: CDR1 SEHNR, CDR2 FQNEAQ (reference sequence). CDR3 residues: CASSSSEQEAQYF. Written as DNA, the CDR3 is TGTGCCAGCAGTTCTAGCGAACAAGAGGCCCAGTACTTC.

This clonotype has at least ten counts. This chain connects TRBV18 to TRBJ2-3; TRBD1 agrees at 7 bases. V gave up 4 bases and J gave up 6 bases; unmatched junction bases: 7. The CDR3 covers 14 residues. Germline V CDR1 and CDR2: KGHSH, LQKENI. The DNA of the CDR3 is TGTGCCAGCTCACTTGCACAGGGGAGTGATACGCAGTATTTT. This translates into CASSLAQGSDTQYF.

The chain has TRBV28 and TRBJ2-7; no clear D gene. This CDR3 is 11 amino acids long. V was pared by 4 bases and J by 4 bases, with 5 bases between. Germline V gives CDR1 MDHEN, CDR2 SYDVKM. The CDR3 sequence is CASSSIYEQYF. The CDR3 DNA reads as TGTGCCAGCAGTTCCATATACGAGCAGTACTTC.

The chain is built from TRBV6-6 and TRBJ1-6; D might be TRBD1 (5 bases). V lost 7 bases and J 7 bases, leaving 20 bases between the germline ends. This CDR3 contains 16 residues. The germline V gene encodes CDR1 MNHNY and CDR2 SVGAGI (reference sequence). CDR3 DNA sequence: TGTGCCAGCATTCTCACGGGTCCCCGGGGGAATTCACCCCTCCACTTT. This encodes CASILTGPRGNSPLHF.

Note on this clonotype: Since a much larger clone is just one base distant, this may be a read error. The chain has TRBV20-1 and TRBJ2-1; 12 bases agree with TRBD2. This CDR3 comprises 17 residues. Germline CDR1 and CDR2: DFQATT and SNEGSKA (reference sequence). CDR3 sequence (DNA): TGCAGTGCAAGAACTAGCGGGAGGCCGAGCTCCTACAATAAGCAGTTCTTC. Amino acid sequence: CSARTSGRPSSYNKQFF.

This clonotype has a count of ten or more. V is TRBV9 and J is TRBJ2-1; D may be TRBD1 or TRBD2 (5 bases each). In germline, CDR1 is SGDLS, CDR2 YYNGEE. This CDR3 contains 16 residues. Trimming took 4 bases from V and 13 from J, leaving 27 bases between them. In nucleotides, the CDR3 is TGTGCCAGCAGCACCCCTAGGGCCTCAAGGGGAGTGCAACAGTTCTTC. This encodes CASSTPRASRGVQQFF.

This clonotype was counted ten times or more. CDR3 in DNA: TGTGCCAGCAGACCACGGGGGGGCGGGAGACCCAATGAGCAGTTCTTC. The encoded protein is CASRPRGGGRPNEQFF. The chain employs TRBV28 and TRBJ2-1, with 8 positions matching TRBD2. The CDR3 is 16 residues long. Trimming removed 6 bases from V and 6 bases from J; junction bases left unmatched: 13. The germline V gene has CDR1 MDHEN and CDR2 SYDVKM.

J is TRBJ1-3 and V is TRBV5-5, with unresolved D. Trimming took 6 bases from V and 0 from J, leaving 10 bases between them. Per the germline V gene, CDR1 is SGHKS and CDR2 is YYEKEE (reference sequence). This CDR3 is built from 14 residues. DNA for the CDR3: TGTGCCAGCACCCTGCCTTCCTCTGGAAACACCATATATTTT. Its protein is CASTLPSSGNTIYF.

This clonotype occurred a few times. The chain uses TRBV11-2 and TRBJ2-3, with 7 bases that match TRBD2. The CDR3 extends over 16 amino acids. CDR1 is SGHAT, CDR2 FQNNGV, per germline. The J segment lost 6 bases and the V segment lost 1 base, leaving 10 bases of the junction unmatched. The CDR3 region is CASSLGPGGGTDTQYF. The CDR3 nucleotides are TGTGCCAGCAGCTTAGGCCCGGGAGGAGGTACCGATACGCAGTATTTT.

This clonotype appeared a few times. The rearrangement links TRBV19 to TRBJ2-6; 7 bases are shared with TRBD1. V dropped 3 bases and J dropped 4; count of bases not matched to a gene: 3. The CDR3 spans 15 residues. CDR1 and CDR2 (germline): LNHDA, SQIVND (reference sequence). The CDR3 sequence: CASSITGEGANVLTF. CDR3 nucleotide sequence: TGTGCCAGTAGTATCACAGGGGAAGGGGCCAACGTCCTGACTTTC.

This clonotype was counted ten times or more. This chain uses TRBV29-1 with TRBJ2-7; D not certain. Germline V gene data show CDR1 as SQVTM and CDR2 as ANQGSEA. V was trimmed by 2 bases and J by 2 bases, leaving 13 bases between them. The CDR3 runs to 14 residues. Written as DNA, the CDR3 is TGCAGCGTTGAAAGCATCTTTCCCCCCTACGAGCAGTACTTC. It translates to CSVESIFPPYEQYF.

This clonotype was found many times. The chain is built from TRBV12-3 or TRBV12-4 and TRBJ2-3; either TRBD1 or TRBD2 may supply D (5 bases each). The length of the CDR3 is 12 residues. V lost 8 bases, J lost 12 bases, and 18 bases lay in between. CDR3 sequence reads: CASLSWDLNQYF. The CDR3 nucleotides read TGTGCCAGCCTCTCCTGGGACCTCAACCAGTATTTT.

Many counts were recorded for this clonotype. V and J are TRBV11-2 and TRBJ2-2, with a possible D match to TRBD2 (6 bases). Germline V gives CDR1 SGHAT, CDR2 FQNNGV. CDR3 length: 16 residues. Trimming left V 1 base short and J 5 bases short, with 14 bases between. CDR3 bases: TGTGCCAGCAGCTTAGGAATCGGGAGTGGGACCGGGGAGCTGTTTTTT. Translating gives CASSLGIGSGTGELFF.

This chain uses TRBV4-1 with TRBJ1-1, with D possibly TRBD1 on 5 matching bases. Trimming cost V 1 base and J 5 bases, with 14 bases left between them. The CDR3 contains 15 residues. Germline CDR1 reads MGHRA; CDR2 reads YSYEKL. The CDR3 DNA sequence: TGCGCCAGCAGCCAAGGGGCAGGGCGGGGGACTGAAGCTTTCTTT. Translation: CASSQGAGRGTEAFF.

The CDR3 DNA reads as TGTGCCAGCAGCCCTCAGTTCGGGGGAAAGACCCAGTACTTC. Its translation: CASSPQFGGKTQYF. The genes are TRBV7-6 and TRBJ2-5; tentative D call: TRBD2 (6 bases). Trimming pared 5 bases from V and 6 bases from J, leaving 16 bases between. This CDR3 has 14 amino acids. Germline V gene lookup returns CDR1 SGHVS and CDR2 FNYEAQ.

The chain links TRBV28 to TRBJ1-2, with 8 bases that match TRBD1. Germline CDR1 MDHEN, CDR2 SYDVKM. This CDR3 has 15 residues. The ends lost 5 bases at V and 4 bases at J; junction bases unmatched: 9. The chain's CDR3 is CASSMTGQELYGYTF. CDR3 nucleotides: TGTGCCAGCAGTATGACGGGACAGGAACTCTATGGCTACACCTTC.

The CDR3 here is CASSFGRWDQPQHF. The CDR3 region has the DNA TGTGCCAGCAGCTTTGGAAGATGGGATCAGCCCCAGCATTTT. V and J are TRBV7-2 and TRBJ1-5; D is undetermined. Germline lookup yields CDR1 SGHTA and CDR2 FQGNSA. Trimming pared 3 bases from V and 5 bases from J, leaving 11 bases between. CDR3 size: 14 residues.

The rearrangement joins TRBV29-1 to TRBJ2-1; D is ambiguous. The CDR3 has 14 amino acids. Trimming removed 3 bases at V and 2 bases at J, with 11 bases between. CDR1 is SQVTM, CDR2 ANQGSEA, per germline. The CDR3 protein is CSVEALPTYNEQFF. CDR3 bases: TGCAGCGTTGAGGCCCTGCCAACCTACAATGAGCAGTTCTTC.

There are a few counts of this clonotype. The chain links TRBV27 to TRBJ2-7; no reliable D call. Germline CDR1 is MNHEY and CDR2 is SMNVEV (reference sequence). The CDR3 has 13 amino acids. V lost 0 bases, J lost 1 base, and 4 bases lay in between. CDR3 amino acids: CASSLSPSYEQYF. CDR3 DNA sequence: TGTGCCAGCAGTTTATCCCCTTCCTACGAGCAGTACTTC.

This clonotype was observed at least ten times. The gene calls are TRBV11-2 and TRBJ1-6; 9 nucleotides agree with TRBD1. The germline CDR1 and CDR2 sequences are SGHAT and FQNNGV. With V trimmed by 6 bases and J by 8 bases, 8 bases remained unmatched. The CDR3 totals 15 residues. The CDR3: CASSRGQGTDSPLHF. The CDR3 coding sequence is TGTGCCAGCAGTCGCGGACAGGGGACGGATTCACCCCTCCACTTT.

For this clonotype: This may come from a read error, since a much larger clone is one base off. The chain recombines TRBV28 with TRBJ2-4; D ambiguous. Germline V gives CDR1 MDHEN, CDR2 SYDVKM. CDR3 size: 15 residues. CDR3 nucleotide sequence: TGTGCCCGCAGTTTTGGAGTAGGGATAAAAAACATTCAGTACTTC. It codes for CARSFGVGIKNIQYF.

In its sample, this clonotype was seen many times. CDR3 in amino acids: CAISERDSTYEQYF. DNA for the CDR3: TGTGCCATCAGTGAAAGGGACTCAACCTACGAGCAGTACTTC. The V and J genes are TRBV10-3 and TRBJ2-7; a weak D match, TRBD2 (6 bases). Germline assignment: CDR1 ENHRY and CDR2 SYGVKD. The CDR3 consists of 14 residues. Trimming pared 3 bases from V and 2 bases from J, leaving 11 bases between.